The 18 T cell receptor beta chains in this list originate from one sample, sequenced in a study of blood T cells in healthy people across ages. A second roughly 6 to 11 cycle PCR used barcoded and J-beta primers. TCRdb processed the 5' RACE reads anew with MiXCR; each CDR3 protein has one entry. Among around 1,500,000 distinct CDR3 sequences listed, 28% were seen once. The specimen was blood. The receptor source for this set is a woman in her 30s in good health.

The rearrangement links TRBV7-9 to TRBJ1-5; D is ambiguous. With 5 bases removed from V and 11 bases from J, the gap between germline ends came to 13 bases. This CDR3 has 12 amino acids. The germline CDR1 and CDR2 sequences are SEHNR and FQNEAQ (reference sequence). The CDR3 nucleotides read TGTGCCAGCAGCGAGCGGGTACAGACCCAGCATTTT. It codes for CASSERVQTQHF.

This clonotype was observed once. This chain uses TRBV20-1 with TRBJ2-7, with 7 positions matching TRBD1. This CDR3 is built from 13 residues. Germline V CDR1 and CDR2: DFQATT, SNEGSKA (reference sequence). V lost 6 bases, J lost 3 bases, and 8 bases stayed unmatched. The CDR3 reads CSARRGSGYEQYF. The DNA of the CDR3 is TGCAGTGCCCGCAGGGGGAGTGGCTACGAGCAGTACTTC.

This clonotype was detected ten times or more. The chain carries TRBV21-1 and TRBJ2-7; TRBD1, as called in the table, went unchecked against the DNA. TRBV21-1 is recorded as a pseudogene. This CDR3 comprises 16 residues. This chain's CDR3 is CASSKLTGTGCCEQYF. The CDR3 DNA is TGTGCCAGCAGCAAACTCACCGGGACAGGGTGTTGCGAGCAGTACTTC.

This clonotype has only a few counts. The chain employs TRBV7-2 and TRBJ1-2; D unclear. Trimming left V 4 bases short and J 2 bases short, with 11 bases between. The CDR3 length is 14 residues. Germline CDR1 reads SGHTA; CDR2 reads FQGNSA. CDR3 protein: CASSSIGGNYGYTF. The CDR3 DNA reads TGTGCCAGCAGCTCAATAGGTGGAAACTATGGCTACACCTTC.

V and J are TRBV2 and TRBJ2-7, with D unclear. This CDR3 comprises 14 residues. Looked up from germline, CDR1 is SNHLY and CDR2 is FYNNEI. The V and J ends lost 5 bases and 3 bases respectively, with 14 bases between them. The CDR3 loop is CASSPSQAHYEQYF. CDR3 nucleotide sequence: TGTGCCAGCAGTCCCTCCCAGGCCCACTACGAGCAGTACTTC.

Comments on this clonotype: Given a much more abundant clone one base away, this may be a read error. V is TRBV12-3 or TRBV12-4 and J is TRBJ1-2; possibly TRBD1 for D (5 bases). This CDR3 comprises 13 residues. The CDR3 protein is CAGSPDRIYGYTF. CDR3 in DNA: TGTGCCGGCAGCCCAGACAGAATCTATGGCTACACCTTC.

This clonotype has a handful of counts. The chain joins TRBV7-2 to TRBJ2-7, with a possible D match to TRBD2 (6 bases). The CDR3 runs to 13 residues. Germline values: CDR1 SGHTA, CDR2 FQGNSA. The V end lost 3 bases, the J end lost 5 bases, and 11 bases lay between the germline ends. The CDR3 DNA follows: TGTGCCAGCAGCTTTGCTAGCGCCCACGAGCAGTACTTC. Its protein product is CASSFASAHEQYF.

The chain recombines TRBV10-3 with TRBJ2-5; D remains ambiguous. Germline V gene sequence: CDR1 ENHRY, CDR2 SYGVKD. V shed 10 bases and J shed 5 bases, with 17 bases lying between them. The CDR3 is made up of 13 amino acids. The CDR3 is CASEEIIGETQYF. The CDR3 coding sequence is TGTGCCAGCGAGGAGATTATCGGGGAGACCCAGTACTTC.

This clonotype was picked up a small number of times. The chain links TRBV12-3 or TRBV12-4 to TRBJ1-2; 9 bases fit TRBD1. The CDR3 has 14 amino acids. Trimming at V came to 7 bases and at J to 8 bases, leaving 11 bases not matched to a gene. The CDR3 reads CASTGQGLMGGYTF. CDR3 DNA sequence: TGTGCCAGCACCGGACAGGGGTTAATGGGGGGCTACACCTTC.

In this sample, this clonotype turned up a few times. The chain links TRBV2 to TRBJ2-3, with D perhaps TRBD1 (6 bases). The CDR3 consists of 18 residues. Germline V gene lookup returns CDR1 SNHLY and CDR2 FYNNEI. Trimming took off 4 bases at V and 0 bases at J, with 20 bases between the two ends. CDR3 bases: TGTGCCAGCAGTGGGGTCGAACGACAGGAGCTAAGCACAGATACGCAGTATTTT. It translates to CASSGVERQELSTDTQYF. Complete variable domain (other parts from reference TRBV2 and TRBJ2-3): EPEVTQTPSHQVTQMGQEVILRCVPISNHLYFYWYRQILGQKVEFLVSFYNNEISEKSEIFDDQFSVERPDGSNFTLKIRSTKLEDSAMYFCASSGVERQELSTDTQYFGPGTRLTVL.

In this sample, this clonotype turned up many times. This chain links TRBV7-9 with TRBJ2-7, with D perhaps being TRBD1 or TRBD2 (6 bases each). Trimming cost V 2 bases and J 5 bases, with 10 bases left between them. Germline V gives CDR1 SEHNR, CDR2 FQNEAQ (reference sequence). The CDR3 spans 13 residues. The DNA for the CDR3 is TGTGCCAGCAGCTTATACAGGGAGGACGAGCAGTACTTC. Translation: CASSLYREDEQYF. The variable domain in full, with the rest retrieved from reference TRBV7-9 and TRBJ2-7, is DTGVSQNPRHKITKRGQNVTFRCDPISEHNRLYWYRQTLGQGPEFLTYFQNEAQLEKSRLLSDRFSAERPKGSFSTLEIQRTEQGDSAMYLCASSLYREDEQYFGPGTRLTVT.

CDR3 nucleotide sequence: TGTGCCAGCAGCTTACTATCGGGAGGGCGAAACGAGCAGTACTTC. Protein: CASSLLSGGRNEQYF. The chain has TRBV11-2 and TRBJ2-7; 8 nucleotides match TRBD2. The germline V gene encodes CDR1 SGHAT and CDR2 FQNNGV. The V segment lost 2 bases and the J segment 5 bases; nucleotides outside the gene matches: 8. The CDR3 contains 15 residues.

This clonotype showed up just a few times. The V and J genes are TRBV5-1 and TRBJ2-7, with D possibly being TRBD2 (6 bases). CDR1 is SGHRS, CDR2 YFSETQ, per germline. This CDR3 is built from 15 residues. Trimming stripped 4 bases from V and 2 bases from J, with 16 bases between. CDR3 amino acids: CASSPGGEMAYEQYF. The CDR3 DNA is TGCGCCAGCAGCCCTGGAGGGGAGATGGCCTACGAGCAGTACTTC.

This clonotype was seen only a few times. V and J are TRBV20-1 and TRBJ2-1; D is undetermined. The CDR3 is 12 residues long. The germline CDR1 and CDR2 sequences are DFQATT and SNEGSKA (reference sequence). Trimming removed 0 bases from V and 4 bases from J, with 4 bases in between. The CDR3 is CSARDIYNEQFF. CDR3 sequence (DNA): TGCAGTGCTAGAGACATATACAATGAGCAGTTCTTC.

V usage is TRBV20-1 and J usage is TRBJ2-4; 8 bases are a match to TRBD2. The closer fit of TRBJ2-7 to the DNA end suggests the J call may be wrong. The CDR3 has 14 amino acids. Per germline, CDR1 DFQATT and CDR2 SNEGSKA (reference sequence). CDR3 nucleotide sequence: TGCAGTGCTAGAGATTACAGCGGGAGCTACGAGCAGTACTTC. The encoded protein is CSARDYSGSYEQYF.

In this sample, this clonotype turned up a few times. It may be a read error: a sequence one base away is much more abundant. The chain has TRBV20-1 and TRBJ2-7; unclear D gene. CDR1 DFQATT and CDR2 SNEGSKA come from the germline V gene (reference sequence). The CDR3 is made up of 11 amino acids. The CDR3 DNA follows: TGCGGTGGAACAAACGCTCGCGAGCAGTACTTC. Its protein product is CGGTNAREQYF.

This clonotype was seen a few times. CDR3 DNA sequence: TGTGCCAGCAGCTTAGTCCTTACAGGGGGTTTGAAACTGTTTTTT. This gives the protein CASSLVLTGGLKLFF. The chain couples TRBV7-2 to TRBJ1-4; 8 bases align to TRBD1. This CDR3 spans 15 amino acids. CDR1 and CDR2 (germline): SGHTA, FQGNSA. V was pared by 1 base and J by 11 bases, with 9 bases of the junction left unmatched. Based on the CDR3 plus reference TRBV7-2 and TRBJ1-4, the full variable domain is GAGVSQSPSNKVTEKGKDVELRCDPISGHTALYWYRQSLGQGLEFLIYFQGNSAPDKSGLPSDRFSAERTGGSVSTLTIQRTQQEDSAVYLCASSLVLTGGLKLFFGSGTQLSVL.

This clonotype was recorded many times. The V call is TRBV6-5, the J call TRBJ2-7; D tentatively fits TRBD1 or TRBD2 (5 bases each). Trimming removed 5 bases at V and 1 base at J, with 21 bases between. The CDR3 loop spans 17 amino acids. Looked up from germline, CDR1 is MNHEY and CDR2 is SVGAGI. CDR3 residues: CASSQIGRWGSSYEQYF. The CDR3 nucleotides read TGTGCCAGCAGTCAAATCGGAAGGTGGGGGTCATCCTACGAGCAGTACTTC.